This T cell receptor (beta chain) derives from a study of T cells in women clearing cervical HPV infection. Study-wide background: Case blood drawn at lesion detection; control blood after infection cleared. HLA type stays a possible confounder, typing being limited.

Genomic DNA, averaging about 1,200 ng per sample, yielded TCR beta CDR3 via immunoSEQ. Sequencing used immunoSEQ multiplex PCR; TCRdb keeps in-frame clones, though not all of them. This repertoire includes around 18,000 clones. Sequencing was carried out using blood buffy coat. The TCR was taken from a woman aged 18-70 years with a cervical HPV16 infection that either progressed to CIN3+ or cleared (not recorded which).

CDR3 DNA, as far as it was read: TGCAGTGCCCTGGACACCACCTTGGTCTACGAG. This translates into CSALDTTLVYE. The full CDR3 is CSALDTTLVYEQYF. The chain joins TRBV20-1 to TRBJ2-7; maybe TRBD1 (5 bases). The CDR3 end lies 3 residues beyond the end of the read and is filled in from the germline J gene. The CDR3 is 14 amino acids. CDR1 is DFQATT, CDR2 SNEGSKA, per germline (reference sequence). Trimming stripped 6 bases from V and 3 bases from J, with 18 bases between.